Listed below are T cell receptor beta chains from one sample, sequenced in a study of identical twins. TCRdb ran MiXCR on the 5' RACE reads and lists one entry per CDR3 protein. The data contain under 900,000 distinct CDR3 sequences, approximately 13% of them seen just once; the ten biggest clones take up around 1.5%. This same sample was also taken into another study, of yellow fever vaccine responses in identical twins.

The specimen was PBMCs. These TCRs come from a young woman in good health. Each CDR3 is given with its conserved first and last residue. A D gene is named only where the DNA matches it firmly. Clone size, where shown, is once, few, many, or a class for clones that have expanded.

d_call j_call v_call clone_size cdr3_nt cdr3_aa
. TRBJ2-2 TRBV11-2 . TGTGCCAGCAGCTTAATAAGAGACCGGACCGGGGAGCTGTTTTTT CASSLIRDRTGELFF
. TRBJ2-1 TRBV29-1 many TGCAGCGGGGTTAACCCCAATGAGCAGTTCTTC CSGVNPNEQFF
. TRBJ2-3 TRBV25-1 many TGTGCCAGCAGCTTCGGGACACACACAGATACGCAGTATTTT CASSFGTHTDTQYF
TRBD1 TRBJ2-2 TRBV5-1 few TGCGCCAGCAGCTTGGACGGACAGGTCAACACCGGGGAGCTGTTTTTT CASSLDGQVNTGELFF
TRBD2 TRBJ2-2 TRBV5-4 . TGTGCCAGCAATGTAGCGGGAGGGTACACCGGGGAGCTGTTTTTT CASNVAGGYTGELFF
TRBD2 TRBJ2-2 TRBV5-1 . TGCGCCAGCAGCTCCGACTTAGCCGGGACTAGCGTTTCGAACACCGGGGAGCTGTTTTTT CASSSDLAGTSVSNTGELFF
TRBD2 TRBJ2-2 TRBV7-2 few TGTGCCAGCAGACCGGGACTACCTTTGACCGGGGAGCTGTTTTTT CASRPGLPLTGELFF
TRBD1 TRBJ1-2 TRBV7-9 . TGTGCCAGCAGCTCGCCCGGGACAGAAAATTCTAACTATGGCTACACCTTC CASSSPGTENSNYGYTF
TRBD2 TRBJ2-6 TRBV10-3 . TGTGCCATCAGGGGACTAGCGGGAGTAGATGGGGCCAACGTCCTGACTTTC CAIRGLAGVDGANVLTF
TRBD1 TRBJ2-2 TRBV10-3 few TGTGCCATCAGTGGAACAGGGGGCTTAGGCACCGGGGAGCTGTTTTTT CAISGTGGLGTGELFF
TRBD1 TRBJ2-4 TRBV7-9 few TGTGCCAGCACCTCACAGGGGTTCGTTGACATTCAGTACTTC CASTSQGFVDIQYF
TRBD1 TRBJ1-2 TRBV11-2 many TGTGCCAGCAGCCCCCGGTGGGGGACAGGGATATATGGCTACACCTTC CASSPRWGTGIYGYTF
TRBD2 TRBJ2-1 TRBV15 few TGTGCCACCAGCAGAGAGTGGAGCGGGGGGGCGCATGAGCAGTTCTTC CATSREWSGGAHEQFF
. TRBJ2-1 TRBV29-1 . TGCAGCGTTCAAGGAGTGGCTGGCCCCTACAATGAGCAGTTCTTC CSVQGVAGPYNEQFF
TRBD2 TRBJ2-7 TRBV10-2 . TGCGCCAGCAGAGGGACTAGCGGGCCTTACGAGCAGTACTTC CASRGTSGPYEQYF
TRBD1 TRBJ2-7 TRBV12-3/TRBV12-4 few TGTGCCAGCAGCCAATCCGGGACAGGGCTGTTTTGGCAGTACTTC CASSQSGTGLFWQYF
. TRBJ2-1 TRBV5-1 . TGCGCCAGCAGCTTGGTTGGATTCGATGAGCAGTTCTTC CASSLVGFDEQFF
. TRBJ2-3 TRBV6-4 many TGTGCCAGCAGTGACCGTCCAGGATGGACAGATACGCAGTATTTT CASSDRPGWTDTQYF
. TRBJ2-1 TRBV12-3/TRBV12-4 few TGTGCCAGCACCCCCCGGACAGCCCATGAGCAGTTCTTC CASTPRTAHEQFF
TRBD2 TRBJ2-5 TRBV10-3 . TGTGCCATCAGTGGACTAGCGGGAGGTCGAGAGACCCAGTACTTC CAISGLAGGRETQYF
TRBD2 TRBJ2-1 TRBV12-3/TRBV12-4 few TGTGCCAGCAGTTTCCTACCGGGACTAGCGGACCACAATGAGCAGTTCTTC CASSFLPGLADHNEQFF
TRBD1 TRBJ2-3 TRBV24-1 . TGTGCCACCAGTGATCAGACAGGGATAGATACGCAGTATTTT CATSDQTGIDTQYF
. TRBJ2-7 TRBV4-1 few TGCGCCAGCAGCACCCCCCGGGAGCCCCACGAGCAGTACTTC CASSTPREPHEQYF
. TRBJ2-6 TRBV18 . TGTGCCAGCTCACCCCAGGCTAGCTCTGGGGCCAACGTCCTGACTTTC CASSPQASSGANVLTF